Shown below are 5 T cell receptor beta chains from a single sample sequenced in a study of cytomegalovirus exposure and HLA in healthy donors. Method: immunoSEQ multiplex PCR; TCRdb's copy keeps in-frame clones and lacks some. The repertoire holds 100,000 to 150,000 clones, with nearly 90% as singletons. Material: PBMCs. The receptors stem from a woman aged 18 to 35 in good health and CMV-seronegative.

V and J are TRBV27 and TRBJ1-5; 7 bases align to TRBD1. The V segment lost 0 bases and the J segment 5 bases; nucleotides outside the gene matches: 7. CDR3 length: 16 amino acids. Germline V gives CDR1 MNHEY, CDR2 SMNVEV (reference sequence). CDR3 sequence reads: CASSLSTGVPYQPQHF. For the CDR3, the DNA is TGTGCCAGCAGTTTATCTACAGGGGTTCCTTATCAGCCCCAGCATTTT.

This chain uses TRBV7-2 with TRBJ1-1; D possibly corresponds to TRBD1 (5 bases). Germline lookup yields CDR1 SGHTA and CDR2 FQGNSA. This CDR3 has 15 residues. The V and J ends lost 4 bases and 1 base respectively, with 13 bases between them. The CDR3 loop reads CASSSRQRANTEAFF. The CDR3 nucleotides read TGTGCCAGCAGCTCCAGACAGCGCGCGAACACTGAAGCTTTCTTT.

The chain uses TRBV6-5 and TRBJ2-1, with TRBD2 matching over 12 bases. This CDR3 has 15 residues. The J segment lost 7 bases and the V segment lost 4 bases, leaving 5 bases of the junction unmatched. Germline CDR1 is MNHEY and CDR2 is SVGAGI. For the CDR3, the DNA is TGTGCCAGCAGTTCGGGACTAGCGGGTAAAAATGAGCAGTTCTTC. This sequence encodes CASSSGLAGKNEQFF.

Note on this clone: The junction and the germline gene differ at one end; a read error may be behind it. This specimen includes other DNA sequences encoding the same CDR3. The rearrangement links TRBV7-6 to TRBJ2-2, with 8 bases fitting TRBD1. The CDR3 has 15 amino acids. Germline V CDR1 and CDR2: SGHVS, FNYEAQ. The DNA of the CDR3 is TGTGCCAGCAGCTTACAGGGGGCGAACACTGGGGAGCTGTTTTTT. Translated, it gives CASSLQGANTGELFF.

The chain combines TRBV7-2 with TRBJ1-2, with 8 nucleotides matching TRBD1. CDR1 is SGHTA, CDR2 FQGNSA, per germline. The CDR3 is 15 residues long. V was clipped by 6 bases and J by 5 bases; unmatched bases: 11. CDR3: CASSRDRSADYGYTF. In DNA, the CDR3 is TGTGCCAGCAGTCGGGACAGGTCGGCCGATTATGGCTACACCTTC.